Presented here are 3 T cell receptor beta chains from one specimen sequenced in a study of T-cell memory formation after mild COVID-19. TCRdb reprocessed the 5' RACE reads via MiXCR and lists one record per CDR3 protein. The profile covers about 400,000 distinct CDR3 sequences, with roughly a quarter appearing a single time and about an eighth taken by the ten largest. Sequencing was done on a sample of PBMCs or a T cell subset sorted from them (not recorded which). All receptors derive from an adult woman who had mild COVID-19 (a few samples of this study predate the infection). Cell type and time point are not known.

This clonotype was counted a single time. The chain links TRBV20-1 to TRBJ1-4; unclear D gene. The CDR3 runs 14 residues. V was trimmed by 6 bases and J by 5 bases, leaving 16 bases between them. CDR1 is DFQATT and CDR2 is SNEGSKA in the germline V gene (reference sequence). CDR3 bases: TGCAGTGCCCGCCCATCGGGGTCCAATGAAAAACTGTTTTTT. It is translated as CSARPSGSNEKLFF.

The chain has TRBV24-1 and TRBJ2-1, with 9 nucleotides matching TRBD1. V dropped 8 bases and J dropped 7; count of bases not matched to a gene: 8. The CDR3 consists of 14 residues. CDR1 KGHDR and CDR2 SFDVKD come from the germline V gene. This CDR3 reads CATTGTGIVNEQFF. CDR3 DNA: TGTGCCACCACCGGGACAGGGATCGTTAATGAGCAGTTCTTC.

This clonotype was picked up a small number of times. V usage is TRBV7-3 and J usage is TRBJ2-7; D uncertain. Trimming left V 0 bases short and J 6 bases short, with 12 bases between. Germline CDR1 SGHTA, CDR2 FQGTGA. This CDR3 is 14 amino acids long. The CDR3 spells CASSLTPLFGEQYF. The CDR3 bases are TGTGCCAGCAGCTTAACCCCGTTGTTTGGCGAGCAGTACTTC.